These T cell receptor beta chains were read from a single sample in a study of blood T cell repertoires in COVID-19. Clones were read by immunoSEQ multiplex PCR, and TCRdb kept only the in-frame ones, dropping some. The sample includes over 65,000 clones, about 87% of them seen just once. Sequencing was performed on peripheral blood. The receptor set was obtained from a man between 50 and 59 years old with active COVID-19. CDR3s include the opening cysteine and the closing phenylalanine or tryptophan. Each record gives: D gene, clone size, V gene, J gene, CDR3 DNA, CDR3 protein. D genes are given only for firm matches. Only some rows state a clone size, as once, few, many or a class for expanded clones.

D: .; size: .; V: TRBV7-9; J: TRBJ2-7; DNA: TGTGCCAGCAGCCCGGGATCGGACGAGCAGTACTTC; CDR3: CASSPGSDEQYF
D: TRBD1; size: .; V: TRBV12-3/TRBV12-4; J: TRBJ1-1; DNA: TGTGCCAGCAGATCAGGGGGCATCACTGAAGCTTTCTTT; CDR3: CASRSGGITEAFF
D: TRBD1; size: .; V: TRBV4-3; J: TRBJ2-7; DNA: TGCGCCAGCAGCCAAGCAACCGGGACAGCATACTACGAGCAGTACTTC; CDR3: CASSQATGTAYYEQYF
D: TRBD1; size: .; V: TRBV10-3; J: TRBJ1-6; DNA: TGTGCCATCAGGGACAGGGATAAGGGGGTCAATTCACCCCTCCACTTT; CDR3: CAIRDRDKGVNSPLHF
D: .; size: .; V: TRBV7-9; J: TRBJ1-6; DNA: TGTGCCAGCAGCCCCCCAACAGGCGACTCCTATAATTCACCCCTCCACTTT; CDR3: CASSPPTGDSYNSPLHF
D: TRBD1; size: few; V: TRBV7-2; J: TRBJ1-6; DNA: TGTGCCAGCAGCACCAGACAGGGTTCAGGCTCACCCCTCCACTTT; CDR3: CASSTRQGSGSPLHF
D: TRBD2; size: .; V: TRBV2; J: TRBJ2-2; DNA: TGTGCCAGCACCCCAGCGGGAGGGAACACCGGGGAGCTGTTTTTT; CDR3: CASTPAGGNTGELFF
D: .; size: .; V: TRBV12-3/TRBV12-4; J: TRBJ1-2; DNA: TGTGCCAGCAGCCGGTCAGGAGGCTACACCTTC; CDR3: CASSRSGGYTF
D: TRBD1; size: .; V: TRBV28; J: TRBJ1-5; DNA: TGTGCCAGCAGTCGGGGGACAGGGCGACAGCCCCAGCATTTT; CDR3: CASSRGTGRQPQHF
D: .; size: .; V: TRBV7-2; J: TRBJ2-7; DNA: TGTGCCAGCAGCTTAGAAGGCGGCGGATTGTACGAGCAGTACTTC; CDR3: CASSLEGGGLYEQYF
D: .; size: .; V: TRBV2; J: TRBJ1-3; DNA: TGTGCCCGACGGGGGGGGATGTGCCACACCATATATTTT; CDR3: CARRGGMCHTIYF